The 13 T cell receptor beta chains below come from one sample, sequenced in a study of blood T cell repertoires in COVID-19. Some clones are missing from TCRdb's copy, which holds only in-frame ones; the method was immunoSEQ multiplex PCR. The sample includes about 160,000 clones, 82% of them seen just once. Specimen: peripheral blood. All receptors derive from a woman between 35 and 50 years old with COVID-19, enrolled during active disease.

The chain couples TRBV19 to TRBJ2-1; TRBD2 aligns across 7 bases. The V gene's germline CDR1 is LNHDA and CDR2 SQIVND (reference sequence). V lost 3 bases, J lost 8 bases, and 7 bases stayed unmatched. This CDR3 is 14 amino acids long. For the CDR3, the DNA is TGTGCCAGTAGTATCGGGAGGAGGAGGGATGAGCAGTTCTTC. Protein product: CASSIGRRRDEQFF.

Details on this clone: Sequence at one end of the junction differs from germline and may be a read error. Here the CDR3 DNA reads TGTGCTAGCAGCTTAGCTATCGGAAACACCATATATTTT. It specifies CASSLAIGNTIYF. V gene TRBV7-7 combines with J gene TRBJ1-3, with D unclear. The CDR3 consists of 13 residues. Germline V gene sequence: CDR1 SSHAT, CDR2 FNYEAQ (reference sequence).

The CDR3 DNA is TGTGCCAGCAGCCAAACCGGGACTAGCGGCACCCACGGTACAGATACGCAGTATTTT. Protein sequence: CASSQTGTSGTHGTDTQYF. This chain joins TRBV3-1 (or the pseudogene TRBV3-2) and TRBJ2-3, with TRBD2 matching over 11 bases. Germline CDR1 LGHDT, CDR2 YNNKEL (reference sequence). CDR3 size: 19 residues. The V and J ends lost 2 bases and 3 bases, in that order; junction bases with no gene match: 13.

V is TRBV12-3 or TRBV12-4 and J is TRBJ1-2; 7 nucleotides match TRBD1. The CDR3 extends over 13 amino acids. V gave up 4 bases and J gave up 7 bases; unmatched junction bases: 6. CDR3 in amino acids: CASSYGDRGGYTF. Here the CDR3 DNA reads TGTGCCAGCAGTTACGGGGACAGAGGTGGCTACACCTTC.

The gene calls are TRBV5-1 and TRBJ1-3; D is undetermined. Germline lookup yields CDR1 SGHRS and CDR2 YFSETQ. The CDR3 consists of 14 residues. V was clipped by 4 bases and J by 0 bases, with 8 bases between them. CDR3 sequence reads: CASSPGISGNTIYF. CDR3 DNA sequence: TGCGCCAGCAGCCCCGGGATCTCTGGAAACACCATATATTTT.

This clone appeared a few times. This chain connects TRBV27 to TRBJ1-6; a weak D match, TRBD1 (5 bases). The CDR3 extends over 14 amino acids. The germline gives CDR1 MNHEY, CDR2 SMNVEV (reference sequence). The V end was cut by 4 bases, the J end by 6 bases, with 10 bases between. The CDR3 coding sequence is TGTGCCAGCAGTTGGGGGGGGATTAATTCACCCCTCCACTTT. It is translated as CASSWGGINSPLHF.

The chain has TRBV6-4 and TRBJ2-3; D unclear. The CDR3 sequence is 14 residues long. CDR1 MRHNA and CDR2 SNTAGT come from the germline V gene. Trimming shortened V by 2 bases and J by 0 bases, and 6 bases separated the two germline ends. The CDR3 DNA sequence: TGTGCCAGCAGTGACGGCCAAAGCACAGATACGCAGTATTTT. Translated, it gives CASSDGQSTDTQYF.

This rearrangement joins TRBV5-5 to TRBJ1-6; a possible D gene is TRBD1 (5 bases). The germline V and J ends were trimmed by 4 bases and 3 bases, with 11 bases remaining between them. This CDR3 spans 15 amino acids. CDR1 is SGHKS, CDR2 YYEKEE, per germline (reference sequence). The CDR3 DNA is TGTGCCAGCAGCGGGGCGGCAAACTATAATTCACCCCTCCACTTT. Amino acids: CASSGAANYNSPLHF.

This clone has ten or more counts. The rearrangement joins TRBV11-3 to TRBJ2-5; 10 nucleotides agree with TRBD1. Trimming removed 5 bases from V and 5 bases from J; junction bases left unmatched: 2. The CDR3 length is 13 residues. The V gene's germline CDR1 is SGHNT and CDR2 YENEEA. The CDR3: CASSEGQGETQYF. CDR3 coding DNA: TGTGCCAGCAGCGAGGGACAGGGGGAGACCCAGTACTTC.

The rearrangement joins TRBV5-1 to TRBJ2-1; 9 nucleotides match TRBD1. The germline gives CDR1 SGHRS, CDR2 YFSETQ. The CDR3 extends over 19 amino acids. Losses at the gene ends were 2 bases for V and 4 bases for J; bases not matched to a gene: 16. The CDR3 loop reads CASSLTTGGMGSRYNEQFF. The CDR3 bases are TGCGCCAGCAGCTTAACGACAGGGGGAATGGGGAGCCGGTACAATGAGCAGTTCTTC. The full variable domain, in which reference TRBV5-1 and TRBJ2-1 provide the parts outside the CDR3, is KAGVTQTPRYLIKTRGQQVTLSCSPISGHRSVSWYQQTPGQGLQFLFEYFSETQRNKGNFPGRFSGRQFSNSRSEMNVSTLELGDSALYLCASSLTTGGMGSRYNEQFFGPGTRLTVL.

The J gene is TRBJ2-5, the V gene TRBV10-3; TRBD2 agrees at 12 bases. The CDR3 length is 13 residues. The germline gives CDR1 ENHRY, CDR2 SYGVKD. Trimming took 10 bases from V and 3 from J; bases not matched to a gene: 3. Here the CDR3 reads CATRLAGEETQYF. CDR3 coding DNA: TGTGCCACCCGACTAGCGGGGGAAGAGACCCAGTACTTC.

The chain carries TRBV18 and TRBJ2-5, with D tentatively TRBD2 (5 bases). This CDR3 is 16 amino acids long. Trimming took 3 bases from V and 5 from J, leaving 19 bases between them. CDR1 is KGHSH, CDR2 LQKENI, per germline. The CDR3 region has the DNA TGTGCCAGCTCACCCGCTTTGACGGGTGGAGGCGAGACCCAGTACTTC. Translation: CASSPALTGGGETQYF.

V usage is TRBV2 and J usage is TRBJ2-5; tentative D call: TRBD1 (5 bases). Germline assignment: CDR1 SNHLY and CDR2 FYNNEI. The CDR3 length is 12 residues. Between the trimmed V and J ends, which lost 5 bases and 5 bases, there was a span of 9 bases. CDR3: CASSQGLETQYF. The CDR3, as DNA: TGTGCCAGCAGTCAGGGATTGGAGACCCAGTACTTC.